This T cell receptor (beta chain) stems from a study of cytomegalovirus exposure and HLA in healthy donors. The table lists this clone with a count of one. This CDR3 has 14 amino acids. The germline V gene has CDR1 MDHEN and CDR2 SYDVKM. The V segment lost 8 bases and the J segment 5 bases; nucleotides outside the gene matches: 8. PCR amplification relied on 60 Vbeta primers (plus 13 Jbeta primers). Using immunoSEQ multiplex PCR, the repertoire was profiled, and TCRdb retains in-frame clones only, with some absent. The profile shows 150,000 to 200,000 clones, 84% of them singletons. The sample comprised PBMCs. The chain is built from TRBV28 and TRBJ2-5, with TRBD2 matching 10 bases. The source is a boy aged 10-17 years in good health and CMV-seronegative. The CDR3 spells CASRSSGGRETQYF. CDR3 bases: TGTGCCAGCCGGTCTAGCGGGGGTAGGGAGACCCAGTACTTC.